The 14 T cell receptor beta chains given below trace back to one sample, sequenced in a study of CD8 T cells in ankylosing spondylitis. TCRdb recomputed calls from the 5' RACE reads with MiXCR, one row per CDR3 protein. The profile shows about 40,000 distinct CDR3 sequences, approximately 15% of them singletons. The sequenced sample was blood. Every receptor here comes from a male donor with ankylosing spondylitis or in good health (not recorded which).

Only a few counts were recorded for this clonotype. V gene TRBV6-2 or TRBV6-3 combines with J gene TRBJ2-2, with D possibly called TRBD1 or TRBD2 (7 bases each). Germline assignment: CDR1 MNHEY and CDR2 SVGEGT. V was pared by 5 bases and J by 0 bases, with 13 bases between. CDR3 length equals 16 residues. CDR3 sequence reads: CASSPSGTANTGELFF. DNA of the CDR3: TGTGCCAGCAGTCCAAGCGGGACAGCGAACACCGGGGAGCTGTTTTTT.

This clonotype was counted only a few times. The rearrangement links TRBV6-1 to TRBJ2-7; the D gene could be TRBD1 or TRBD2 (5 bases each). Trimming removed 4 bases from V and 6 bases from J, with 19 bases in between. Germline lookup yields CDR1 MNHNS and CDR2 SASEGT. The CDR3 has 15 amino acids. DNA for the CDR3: TGTGCCAGCAGTGTCGGGACGTCCCCGGGTGGCGAGCAGTACGTC. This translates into CASSVGTSPGGEQYV.

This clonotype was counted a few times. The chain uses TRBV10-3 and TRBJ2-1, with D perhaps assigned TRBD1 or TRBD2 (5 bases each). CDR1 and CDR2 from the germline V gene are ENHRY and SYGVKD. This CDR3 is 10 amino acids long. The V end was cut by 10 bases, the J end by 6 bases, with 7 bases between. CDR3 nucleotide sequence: TGTGCCACCGGGACCAATGAGCAGTTCTTC. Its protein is CATGTNEQFF.

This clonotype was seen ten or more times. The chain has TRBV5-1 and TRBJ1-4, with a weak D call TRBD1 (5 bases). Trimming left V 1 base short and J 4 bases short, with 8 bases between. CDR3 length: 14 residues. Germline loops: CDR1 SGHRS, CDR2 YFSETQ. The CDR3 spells CASSLSRVNEKLFF. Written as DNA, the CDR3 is TGCGCCAGCAGCTTGTCCAGGGTTAATGAAAAACTGTTTTTT.

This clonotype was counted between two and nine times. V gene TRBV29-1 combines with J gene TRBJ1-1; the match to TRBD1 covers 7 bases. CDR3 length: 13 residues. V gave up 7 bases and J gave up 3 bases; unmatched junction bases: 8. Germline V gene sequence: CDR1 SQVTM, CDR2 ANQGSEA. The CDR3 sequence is CSAMGQRDTEAFF. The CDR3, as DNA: TGCAGCGCCATGGGACAGAGAGACACTGAAGCTTTCTTT.

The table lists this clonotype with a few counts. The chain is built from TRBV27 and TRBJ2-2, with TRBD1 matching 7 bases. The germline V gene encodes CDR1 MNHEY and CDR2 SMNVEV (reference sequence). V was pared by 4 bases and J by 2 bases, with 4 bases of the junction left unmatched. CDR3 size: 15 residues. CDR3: CASSSRDRNTGELFF. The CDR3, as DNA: TGTGCCAGCAGTTCCCGGGACAGAAACACCGGGGAGCTGTTTTTT.

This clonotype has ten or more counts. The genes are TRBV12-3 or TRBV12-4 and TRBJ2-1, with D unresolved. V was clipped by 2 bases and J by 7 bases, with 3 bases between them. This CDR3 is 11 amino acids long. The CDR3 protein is CASSLKNEQFF. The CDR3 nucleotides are TGTGCCAGCAGTTTAAAGAATGAGCAGTTCTTC.

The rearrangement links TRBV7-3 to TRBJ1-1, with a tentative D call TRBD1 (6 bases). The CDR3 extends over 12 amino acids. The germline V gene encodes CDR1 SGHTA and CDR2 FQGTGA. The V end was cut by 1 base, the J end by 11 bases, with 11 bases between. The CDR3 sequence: CASSLNRVVAFF. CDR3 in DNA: TGTGCCAGCAGCTTAAACAGGGTAGTCGCTTTCTTT. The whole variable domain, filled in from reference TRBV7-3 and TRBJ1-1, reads GAGVSQTPSNKVTEKGKYVELRCDPISGHTALYWYRQSLGQGPEFLIYFQGTGAADDSGLPNDRFFAVRPEGSVSTLKIQRTERGDSAVYLCASSLNRVVAFFGQGTRLTVV.

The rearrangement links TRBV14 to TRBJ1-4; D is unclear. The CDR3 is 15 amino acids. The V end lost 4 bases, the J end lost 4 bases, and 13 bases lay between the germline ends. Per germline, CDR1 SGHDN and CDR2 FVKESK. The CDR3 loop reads CASSRPMGGNEKLFF. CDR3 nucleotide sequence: TGTGCCAGCAGCCGCCCAATGGGTGGTAATGAAAAACTGTTTTTT.

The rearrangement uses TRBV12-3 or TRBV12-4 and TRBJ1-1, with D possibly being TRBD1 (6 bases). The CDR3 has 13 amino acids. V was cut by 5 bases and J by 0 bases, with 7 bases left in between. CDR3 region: CASSHRVNTEAFF. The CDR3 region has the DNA TGTGCCAGCAGTCACAGGGTGAACACTGAAGCTTTCTTT.

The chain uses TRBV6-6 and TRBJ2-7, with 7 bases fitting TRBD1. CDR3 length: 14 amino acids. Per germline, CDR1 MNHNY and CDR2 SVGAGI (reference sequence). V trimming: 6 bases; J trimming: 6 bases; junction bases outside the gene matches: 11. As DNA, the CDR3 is TGTGCCAGCAGCAAAGAAAGCACAGGGGCCGAGCAGTACTTC. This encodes CASSKESTGAEQYF.

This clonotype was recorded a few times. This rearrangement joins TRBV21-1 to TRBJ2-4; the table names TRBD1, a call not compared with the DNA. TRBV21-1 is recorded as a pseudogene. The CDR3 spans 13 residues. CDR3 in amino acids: CASSKGTGNIQYF. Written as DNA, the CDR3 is TGTGCCAGCAGCAAAGGGACAGGGAACATTCAGTACTTC.

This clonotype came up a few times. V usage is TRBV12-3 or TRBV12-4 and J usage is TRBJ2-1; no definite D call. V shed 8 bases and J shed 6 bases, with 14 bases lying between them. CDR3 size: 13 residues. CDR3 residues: CASSGLSSNEQFF. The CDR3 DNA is TGTGCCAGCTCGGGCCTGAGCTCCAATGAGCAGTTCTTC.

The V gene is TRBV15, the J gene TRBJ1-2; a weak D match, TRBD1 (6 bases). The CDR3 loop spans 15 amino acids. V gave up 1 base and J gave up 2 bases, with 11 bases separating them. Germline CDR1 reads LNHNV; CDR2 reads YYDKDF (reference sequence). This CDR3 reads CATSRGIDRNYGYTF. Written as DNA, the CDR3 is TGTGCCACCAGCAGAGGAATTGACAGGAACTATGGCTACACCTTC.